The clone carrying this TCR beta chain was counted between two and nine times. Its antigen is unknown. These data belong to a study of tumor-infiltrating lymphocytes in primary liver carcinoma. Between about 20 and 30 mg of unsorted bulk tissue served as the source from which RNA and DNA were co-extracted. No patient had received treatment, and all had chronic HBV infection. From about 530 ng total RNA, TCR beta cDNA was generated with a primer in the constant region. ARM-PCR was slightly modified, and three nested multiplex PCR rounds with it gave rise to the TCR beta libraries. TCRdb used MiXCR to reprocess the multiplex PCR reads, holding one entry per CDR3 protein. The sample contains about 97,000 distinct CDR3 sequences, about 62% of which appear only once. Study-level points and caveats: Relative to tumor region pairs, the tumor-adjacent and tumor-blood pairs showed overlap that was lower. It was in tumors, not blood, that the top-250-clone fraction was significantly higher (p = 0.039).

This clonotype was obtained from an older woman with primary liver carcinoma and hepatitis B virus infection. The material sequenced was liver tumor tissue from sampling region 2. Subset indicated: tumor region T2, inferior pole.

CDR3 sequence (DNA): TGCGCAAACAGCCAAGATAGGTCCAGGGGATTCAATCAGCCCCAGCATTTT. Translation: CANSQDRSRGFNQPQHF. The V gene is TRBV4-1, the J gene TRBJ1-5, with TRBD1 as a possible D gene (6 bases). Germline-derived CDR1 and CDR2 are MGHRA and YSYEKL. The CDR3 is made up of 17 amino acids.